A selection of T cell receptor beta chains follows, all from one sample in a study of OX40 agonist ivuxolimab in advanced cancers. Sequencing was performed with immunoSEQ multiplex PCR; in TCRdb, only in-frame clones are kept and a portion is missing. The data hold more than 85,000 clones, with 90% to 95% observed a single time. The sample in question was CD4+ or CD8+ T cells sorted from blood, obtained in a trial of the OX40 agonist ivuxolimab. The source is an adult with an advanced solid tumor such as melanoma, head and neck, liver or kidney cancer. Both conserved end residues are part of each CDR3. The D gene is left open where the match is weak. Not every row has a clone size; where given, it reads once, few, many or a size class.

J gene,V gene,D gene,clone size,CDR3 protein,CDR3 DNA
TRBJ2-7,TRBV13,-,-,CASSMPGSSYEQYF,TGTGCCAGCAGCATGCCCGGGAGCTCCTACGAGCAGTACTTC
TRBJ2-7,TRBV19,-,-,CASSIPGTDNEQYF,TGTGCCAGTAGTATCCCCGGGACTGATAACGAGCAGTACTTC
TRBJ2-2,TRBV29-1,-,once,CSVEDRFGELFF,TGCAGCGTTGAAGATCGGTTCGGGGAGCTGTTTTTT
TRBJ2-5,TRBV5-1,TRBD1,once,CASSLGQGRTLAQETQYF,TGCGCCAGCAGCTTGGGACAGGGGAGGACGTTAGCCCAAGAGACCCAGTACTTC
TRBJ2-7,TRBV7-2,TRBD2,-,CASSLGRLAGGYEQYF,TGTGCCAGCAGCTTAGGACGGTTAGCGGGAGGCTACGAGCAGTACTTC
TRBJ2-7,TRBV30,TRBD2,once,CAWSVQLAGTNEQYF,TGTGCCTGGAGTGTACAACTAGCGGGTACGAACGAGCAGTACTTC
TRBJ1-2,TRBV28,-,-,CASSLGGLYYGYTF,TGTGCCAGCAGTTTGGGGGGGCTTTACTATGGCTACACCTTC
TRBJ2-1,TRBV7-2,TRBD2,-,CASSSVSGRKWYNEQFF,TGTGCCAGCAGCTCCGTTAGCGGGAGAAAGTGGTACAATGAGCAGTTCTTC
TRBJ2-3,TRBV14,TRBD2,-,CASSQHLAGRGTDTQYF,TGTGCCAGCAGCCAACATTTAGCGGGAAGAGGCACAGATACGCAGTATTTT
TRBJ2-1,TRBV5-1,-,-,CASSLGGSGNTNEQFF,TGCGCCAGCAGCTTGGGTGGCTCGGGAAACACAAATGAGCAGTTCTTC
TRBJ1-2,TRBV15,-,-,CATSRDRGRNYGYTF,TGTGCCACCAGCAGAGATCGGGGCAGAAACTATGGCTACACCTTC
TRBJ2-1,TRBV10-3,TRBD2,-,CAISDQTSARREQFF,TGTGCCATCAGCGATCAGACTAGCGCGAGACGGGAGCAGTTCTTC
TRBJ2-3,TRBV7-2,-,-,CASSLRSKDTQYF,TGTGCCAGCAGCTTAAGGTCCAAAGATACGCAGTATTTT
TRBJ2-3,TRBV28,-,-,CASSLSLQPGTDTQYF,TGTGCCAGCAGTTTAAGTCTCCAGCCCGGCACAGATACGCAGTATTTT
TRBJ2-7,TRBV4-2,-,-,CASSQDVAGPYEQYF,TGTGCCAGCAGCCAAGACGTAGCAGGCCCCTACGAGCAGTACTTC
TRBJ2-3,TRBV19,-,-,CASSRPSTDTQYF,TGTGCCAGTAGCCGGCCAAGCACAGATACGCAGTATTTT
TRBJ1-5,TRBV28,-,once,CASSPSGIQRSFSPQHF,TGTGCCAGCAGTCCTAGTGGTATCCAGCGATCATTTTCGCCCCAGCATTTT
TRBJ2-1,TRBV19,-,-,CASSIRRGTFYNEQFF,TGTGCCAGTAGTATCAGGCGGGGCACCTTCTACAATGAGCAGTTCTTC
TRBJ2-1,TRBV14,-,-,CASSPMESSEQFF,TGTGCCAGCAGCCCGATGGAGTCCAGCGAGCAGTTCTTC
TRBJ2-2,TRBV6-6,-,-,CASSYGGQTGELFF,TGTGCCAGCAGTTACGGAGGTCAGACCGGGGAGCTGTTTTTT
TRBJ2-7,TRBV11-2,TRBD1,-,CASSLQGGKNYEQYF,TGTGCCAGCAGCCTTCAAGGGGGCAAAAACTACGAGCAGTACTTC
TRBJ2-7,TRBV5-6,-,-,CASSFWAVSSYEQYF,TGTGCCAGCAGCTTTTGGGCTGTGAGCTCCTACGAGCAGTACTTC
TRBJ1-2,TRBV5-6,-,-,CASSLNPQGSGYTF,TGTGCCAGCAGCTTAAACCCTCAGGGCTCTGGCTACACCTTC
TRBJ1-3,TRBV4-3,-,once,CASSQGPQTVNSGNTIYF,TGCGCCAGCAGCCAGGGGCCACAGACGGTGAACTCTGGAAACACCATATATTTT
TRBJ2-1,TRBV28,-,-,CASSLTQPEQFF,TGTGCCAGCAGTTTAACACAGCCAGAGCAGTTCTTC
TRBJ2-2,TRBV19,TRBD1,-,CASSLQGYTGELFF,TGTGCCAGTAGCCTACAGGGGTACACCGGGGAGCTGTTTTTT
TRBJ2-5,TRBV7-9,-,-,CASSQGWHRETQYF,TGTGCCAGCAGCCAAGGGTGGCATCGAGAGACCCAGTACTTC
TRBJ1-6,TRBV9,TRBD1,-,CASSPRQGDSPLHF,TGTGCCAGCAGCCCCCGACAGGGTGATTCACCCCTCCACTTT
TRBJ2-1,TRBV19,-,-,CASSIDQGPVSNEQFF,TGTGCCAGTAGTATAGATCAGGGACCAGTGAGCAATGAGCAGTTCTTC
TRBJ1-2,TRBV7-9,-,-,CASSLLTPSVRGYTF,TGTGCCAGCAGCTTACTCACACCGTCTGTGAGGGGCTACACCTTC
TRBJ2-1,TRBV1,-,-,CTSIPLAGENEQFF,TGCACCAGCATACCCCTAGCGGGGGAGAATGAGCAGTTCTTC
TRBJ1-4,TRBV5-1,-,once,CASSLGQGNEKLFF,TGCGCCAGCAGCTTGGGGCAGGGGAATGAAAAACTGTTTTTT
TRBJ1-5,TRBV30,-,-,CAWSVGPPNQPQHF,TGTGCCTGGAGTGTTGGTCCACCTAATCAGCCCCAGCATTTT
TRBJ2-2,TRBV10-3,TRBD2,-,CAITRELAGELFF,TGTGCCATCACGCGGGAGTTAGCCGGGGAGCTGTTTTTT